Included here is one T cell receptor (beta chain) sequence, with context. These data originate in a study of regulatory T cells in long-lasting Graves disease. This CDR3 region has 15 residues. CDR1 is SGHRS and CDR2 is YFSETQ in the germline V gene. After removal of 5 bases from V and 10 bases from J, the junction contained 15 bases not matched to a gene. Time point meaning: persistent/refractory GD, antithyroid drugs over 5 years with positive TRAb. Isolated PBMC RNA provided the starting material for the TCR library. Researchers made TCR beta libraries by using iRepertoire HTBI primers and running Arm-PCR on CDR3 regions. TCRdb used MiXCR to reprocess the multiplex PCR reads, holding one entry per CDR3 protein. The sample consists of hundreds of thousands of distinct CDR3 sequences, about 18% of them appearing once.

This sequence joins TRBV5-1 and TRBJ1-1, with 9 nucleotides matching TRBD1. This clonotype was obtained from a female donor with Graves disease. This sample comprised peripheral blood mononuclear cells (PBMCs), obtained when the disease was refractory, from a patient treated with antithyroid drugs. The CDR3 sequence is CASRMFSTGGIRAFF. In DNA form, the CDR3 reads TGCGCCAGCAGGATGTTTTCGACAGGGGGAATACGAGCTTTCTTT. Variable domain in full (rest from reference TRBV5-1 and TRBJ1-1): KAGVTQTPRYLIKTRGQQVTLSCSPISGHRSVSWYQQTPGQGLQFLFEYFSETQRNKGNFPGRFSGRQFSNSRSEMNVSTLELGDSALYLCASRMFSTGGIRAFFGQGTRLTVV.